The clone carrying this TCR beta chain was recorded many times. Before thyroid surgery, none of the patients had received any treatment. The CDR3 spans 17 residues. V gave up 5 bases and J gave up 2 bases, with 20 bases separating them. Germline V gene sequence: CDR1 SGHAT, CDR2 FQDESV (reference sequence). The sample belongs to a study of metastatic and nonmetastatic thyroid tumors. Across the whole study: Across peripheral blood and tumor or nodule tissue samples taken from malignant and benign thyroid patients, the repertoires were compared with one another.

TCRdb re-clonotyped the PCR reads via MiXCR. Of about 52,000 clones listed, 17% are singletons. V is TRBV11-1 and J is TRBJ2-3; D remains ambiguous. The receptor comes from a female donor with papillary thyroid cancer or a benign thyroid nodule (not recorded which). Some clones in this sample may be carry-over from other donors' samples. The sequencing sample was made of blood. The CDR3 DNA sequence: TGTGCCAGCAGCCCCCGTTGGGTACGGGTGAACACAGATACGCAGTATTTT. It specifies CASSPRWVRVNTDTQYF.